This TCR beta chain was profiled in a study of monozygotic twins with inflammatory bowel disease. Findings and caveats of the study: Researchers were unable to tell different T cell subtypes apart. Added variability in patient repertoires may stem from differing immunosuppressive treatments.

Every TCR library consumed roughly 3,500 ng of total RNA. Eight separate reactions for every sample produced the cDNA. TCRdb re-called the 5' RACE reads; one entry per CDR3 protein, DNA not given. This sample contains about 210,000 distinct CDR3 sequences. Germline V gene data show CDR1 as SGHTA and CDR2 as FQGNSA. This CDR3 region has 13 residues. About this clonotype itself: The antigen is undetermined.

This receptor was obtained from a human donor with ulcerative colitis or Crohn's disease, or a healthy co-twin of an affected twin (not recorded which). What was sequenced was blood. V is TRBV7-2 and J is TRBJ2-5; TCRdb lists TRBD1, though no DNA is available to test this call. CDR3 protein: CASGDRVQETQYF.